This T cell receptor beta chain was recorded in a study of blood T cell repertoires in COVID-19. Study-wide background: Acute and convalescent COVID-19 samples came from the United States, Italy and Spain.

Data came from immunoSEQ multiplex PCR; TCRdb stores just in-frame clones and leaves some out. Found here are over 250,000 clones, 65% to 85% of them singletons; the top ten hold over 1.1%. Germline loops: CDR1 SGHTA, CDR2 FQGNSA. CDR3 length: 16 amino acids. V was clipped by 5 bases and J by 3 bases; unmatched bases: 10. Sequencing was done on a sample of peripheral blood. This chain joins TRBV7-2 and TRBJ2-7; 10 bases map to TRBD1. The TCR sequence derives from a human donor with COVID-19, enrolled during active disease. The donor label of this sample is uncertain. CDR3 residues: CASSPHLGQGGYEQYF. The CDR3 DNA reads TGTGCCAGCAGCCCCCACCTCGGACAGGGGGGCTACGAGCAGTACTTC.